This TCR beta chain was sequenced for a study of blood T cells in healthy people across ages. The V end lost 1 base, the J end lost 3 bases, and 12 bases lay between the germline ends. The CDR3 is 15 residues long. From germline, CDR1 is SGHTA and CDR2 FQGTGA. Primers used in a second PCR of about 7 to 12 cycles were a sample-barcoded 5' primer and a J-beta primer mix. All cDNA molecules were each tagged by a template-switch adaptor with 12 random nucleotides. From the 5' RACE reads, TCRdb called clonotypes with MiXCR, one entry per CDR3 protein. This table holds 1 million or so distinct CDR3 sequences, under 30% found once. These sequences were also reported in another study, on T cells of mothers and their children.

The sequencing sample was made of blood. This chain connects TRBV7-3 to TRBJ1-1, with D tentatively TRBD1 (5 bases). The source of this sequence is a girl aged 2 to 10 in good health. The DNA for the CDR3 is TGTGCCAGCAGCTTAAGAGGGGCAAGGTACACTGAAGCTTTCTTT. Translated, it gives CASSLRGARYTEAFF.